The 25 T cell receptor beta chains listed next were all sequenced from one sample in a study of shared clonotypes between healthy human individuals (dated by TCRdb to the early 2020s). The protocol used for the library was the immunoSEQ multiplex PCR assay. TCRdb re-hosts the immuneACCESS table, in-frame sequences only. Its copies lack some clones; in the studies checked, an unresolved V gene accounts for under half of them, and the cause for the rest is not known. The sample table records around 700,000 clones; about 91% of these occur just once. The top ten constitute more than 20% of the sample. CD8 naive samples were CD45RO-negative cells positively selected for CCR7, giving a CD45RA+CCR7+ population that excluded TemRA cells. The sequenced material came from naive CD8+ T cells sorted from blood. The cell subset or site tag for this specimen amounts to: CD45RA+CCR7+. The receptors here all came from a man aged 30 to 39 in good health.

This clone was found once. The chain combines TRBV4-1 with TRBJ1-5; D is unclear. Trimming took off 1 base at V and 9 bases at J, with 7 bases between the two ends. The CDR3 runs to 12 residues. CDR1 and CDR2 (germline): MGHRA, YSYEKL. The CDR3 DNA reads as TGCGCCAGCAGCCAAGGGGGTGGGCCCCAGCATTTT. Translating it yields CASSQGGGPQHF.

The V gene is TRBV7-2, the J gene TRBJ1-5; D gene unclear. Germline-derived CDR1 and CDR2 are SGHTA and FQGNSA. The CDR3 has 15 residues. Trimming cost V 8 bases and J 0 bases, with 14 bases left between them. The CDR3, as DNA: TGTGCCAGCTCCCGGACGGTCCATAGCAATCAGCCCCAGCATTTT. Protein sequence: CASSRTVHSNQPQHF. The full variable domain, with the rest looked up from reference TRBV7-2 and TRBJ1-5, is GAGVSQSPSNKVTEKGKDVELRCDPISGHTALYWYRQSLGQGLEFLIYFQGNSAPDKSGLPSDRFSAERTGGSVSTLTIQRTQQEDSAVYLCASSRTVHSNQPQHFGDGTRLSIL.

The rearrangement uses TRBV29-1 and TRBJ2-7, with 8 bases fitting TRBD1. The CDR3 extends over 15 amino acids. CDR1 and CDR2 from the germline V gene are SQVTM and ANQGSEA. V trimming: 6 bases; J trimming: 1 base; junction bases outside the gene matches: 11. CDR3 sequence: CSVIEAGQASYEQYF. The CDR3 DNA reads as TGCAGCGTAATTGAGGCGGGACAGGCTTCCTACGAGCAGTACTTC.

The CDR3 spells CASSNVVPRGQYF. CDR3 nucleotides: TGTGCCAGCAGCAATGTTGTTCCTCGGGGGCAGTACTTC. This chain joins TRBV5-5 and TRBJ2-7; TRBD2 is a possible D gene (5 bases). V gave up 4 bases and J gave up 9 bases, with 17 bases separating them. CDR1 SGHKS and CDR2 YYEKEE come from the germline V gene (reference sequence). There are 13 residues in the CDR3.

V gene TRBV14 combines with J gene TRBJ1-1, with D possibly being TRBD1 (5 bases). V was trimmed by 4 bases and J by 6 bases, leaving 18 bases between them. CDR3 length equals 15 residues. The V gene's germline CDR1 is SGHDN and CDR2 FVKESK. CDR3 residues: CASSRHSGRGAEAFF. Written as DNA, the CDR3 is TGTGCCAGCAGCCGTCACTCTGGCCGGGGGGCTGAAGCTTTCTTT.

The chain recombines TRBV6-5 with TRBJ2-1; D perhaps matches TRBD2 (6 bases). Germline V gene data show CDR1 as MNHEY and CDR2 as SVGAGI. The CDR3 is 14 amino acids. V was clipped by 2 bases and J by 6 bases, with 11 bases between them. The CDR3 nucleotides read TGTGCCAGCAGTTACCCGGGAGACACCAATGAGCAGTTCTTC. The encoded protein is CASSYPGDTNEQFF.

The chain employs TRBV29-1 and TRBJ2-2; unclear D gene. From germline, CDR1 is SQVTM and CDR2 ANQGSEA. Trimming pared 6 bases from V and 6 bases from J, leaving 11 bases between. The CDR3 runs 12 residues. The CDR3 DNA reads as TGCAGCGTCAAAATGGGTTCCGGGGAGCTGTTTTTT. It translates to CSVKMGSGELFF.

A remark on this clone: The sample has other DNA sequences that encode this CDR3 too. This chain joins TRBV27 and TRBJ2-7; 12 bases line up with TRBD2. V dropped 6 bases and J dropped 2; count of bases not matched to a gene: 2. The CDR3 runs 14 residues. Germline values: CDR1 MNHEY, CDR2 SMNVEV (reference sequence). CDR3 sequence reads: CASRLAGGPYEQYF. The CDR3 coding sequence is TGTGCCAGCAGACTAGCGGGAGGACCCTACGAGCAGTACTTC.

The chain is built from TRBV9 and TRBJ2-1; D tentatively fits TRBD1 or TRBD2 (5 bases each). CDR1 is SGDLS, CDR2 YYNGEE, per germline. The CDR3 covers 13 residues. V was pared by 6 bases and J by 1 base, with 8 bases between. CDR3 sequence reads: CASTGTSYNEQFF. DNA of the CDR3: TGTGCCAGCACGGGGACGTCCTACAATGAGCAGTTCTTC.

The chain uses TRBV5-4 and TRBJ2-1, with no clear D. CDR3 length: 15 amino acids. The V gene's germline CDR1 is SGHNT and CDR2 YYREEE (reference sequence). With 4 bases removed from V and 6 bases from J, the gap between germline ends came to 17 bases. CDR3 nucleotide sequence: TGTGCCAGCAGCGCGAGAACTGAGTGGGGCAATGAGCAGTTCTTC. Translated, it gives CASSARTEWGNEQFF. Full variable domain (outside the CDR3, taken from reference TRBV5-4 and TRBJ2-1): ETGVTQSPTHLIKTRGQQVTLRCSSQSGHNTVSWYQQALGQGPQFIFQYYREEENGRGNFPPRFSGLQFPNYSSELNVNALELDDSALYLCASSARTEWGNEQFFGPGTRLTVL.

The chain uses TRBV28 and TRBJ2-7; D is ambiguous. This CDR3 has 15 amino acids. Looked up from germline, CDR1 is MDHEN and CDR2 is SYDVKM. V shed 6 bases and J shed 3 bases, with 18 bases lying between them. The DNA of the CDR3 is TGTGCCAGCAGAAACCACGAGAAACCAGGCTACGAGCAGTACTTC. It codes for CASRNHEKPGYEQYF.

V and J are TRBV29-1 and TRBJ1-1, with D possibly TRBD1 on 5 matching bases. CDR3 length equals 18 residues. The V end lost 6 bases, the J end lost 1 base, and 27 bases lay between the germline ends. Germline CDR1 reads SQVTM; CDR2 reads ANQGSEA. CDR3 protein: CSVQGDQGSSAGNTEAFF. In nucleotides, the CDR3 is TGCAGCGTCCAAGGGGATCAGGGATCATCAGCGGGGAACACTGAAGCTTTCTTT.

This chain links TRBV19 with TRBJ2-1, with 8 bases fitting TRBD2. With 3 bases clipped from V and 5 bases from J, the junction kept 6 bases outside the gene matches. Germline-derived CDR1 and CDR2 are LNHDA and SQIVND (reference sequence). There are 15 residues in the CDR3. CDR3 sequence: CASSMGLGVDNEQFF. In DNA form, the CDR3 reads TGTGCCAGTAGTATGGGACTAGGCGTGGACAATGAGCAGTTCTTC.

V is TRBV7-9 and J is TRBJ1-1; D not resolved. This CDR3 is built from 14 residues. Germline loops: CDR1 SEHNR, CDR2 FQNEAQ (reference sequence). The V end lost 0 bases, the J end lost 5 bases, and 10 bases lay between the germline ends. For the CDR3, the DNA is TGTGCCAGCAGCTTAGCTCAAGACGGGACTGAAGCTTTCTTT. It translates to CASSLAQDGTEAFF.

The chain is built from TRBV29-1 and TRBJ1-2; 7 nucleotides match TRBD1. Unmatched junction bases numbered 8, after V lost 6 bases and J lost 4 bases. Looked up from germline, CDR1 is SQVTM and CDR2 is ANQGSEA. The CDR3 has 13 residues. The DNA for the CDR3 is TGCAGCGTAGCTCGACAGGGTTTCTATGGCTACACCTTC. Translating it yields CSVARQGFYGYTF.

V is TRBV4-1 and J is TRBJ2-7; perhaps TRBD1 as D (6 bases). The CDR3 runs to 16 residues. With 1 base removed from V and 3 bases from J, the gap between germline ends came to 16 bases. Per the germline V gene, CDR1 is MGHRA and CDR2 is YSYEKL. CDR3 sequence (DNA): TGCGCCAGCAGCCAAGGAGGAACAGGGACCCTCTACGAGCAGTACTTC. Residues: CASSQGGTGTLYEQYF.

The V call is TRBV9, the J call TRBJ2-3; D not certain. The length of the CDR3 is 16 residues. V was cut by 1 base and J by 3 bases, with 15 bases left in between. Germline lookup yields CDR1 SGDLS and CDR2 YYNGEE. The CDR3 bases are TGTGCCAGCAGCGTACAAATTTCAGTGGAAACAGATACGCAGTATTTT. Amino acid sequence: CASSVQISVETDTQYF.

This clone was counted once. Within the sample, other DNA sequences also encode this same CDR3. The V call is TRBV18, the J call TRBJ2-2; maybe TRBD1 (5 bases). CDR1 and CDR2 (germline): KGHSH, LQKENI. CDR3 size: 14 residues. V lost 0 bases to trimming and J lost 3 bases, with 5 bases between them. The CDR3 protein is CASSPPTDTGELFF. The CDR3 nucleotides read TGTGCCAGCTCACCACCGACAGACACCGGGGAGCTGTTTTTT.

The chain employs TRBV6-5 and TRBJ2-1; D is ambiguous. V shed 5 bases and J shed 4 bases, with 3 bases lying between them. CDR1 and CDR2 (germline): MNHEY, SVGAGI. The CDR3 consists of 11 residues. CDR3 protein: CASSKYNEQFF. The CDR3 DNA is TGTGCCAGCAGTAAATACAATGAGCAGTTCTTC.

The chain has TRBV9 and TRBJ2-2; D possibly corresponds to TRBD2 (5 bases). The CDR3 contains 17 residues. Germline V gives CDR1 SGDLS, CDR2 YYNGEE. Deletions cut 1 base from V and 1 base from J, with 14 bases between. The CDR3 nucleotides are TGTGCCAGCAGCGTAAATATCCGGGAAGGGAACACCGGGGAGCTGTTTTTT. It codes for CASSVNIREGNTGELFF.

The chain recombines TRBV27 with TRBJ2-1, with 9 bases lining up with TRBD1. V lost 5 bases, J lost 8 bases, and 7 bases stayed unmatched. This CDR3 region has 14 residues. Germline V gene data show CDR1 as MNHEY and CDR2 as SMNVEV (reference sequence). This CDR3 reads CASSPGQGWDEQFF. Here the CDR3 DNA reads TGTGCCAGCAGTCCGGGACAGGGTTGGGATGAGCAGTTCTTC.

This chain links TRBV4-1 with TRBJ2-7; 7 bases fit TRBD2. Trimming took 0 bases from V and 0 from J; bases not matched to a gene: 5. Germline-derived CDR1 and CDR2 are MGHRA and YSYEKL. The CDR3 sequence is 16 residues long. The CDR3 loop reads CASSQEKASGSYEQYF. DNA of the CDR3: TGCGCCAGCAGCCAAGAGAAGGCTAGCGGCTCCTACGAGCAGTACTTC.

The gene calls are TRBV27 and TRBJ2-1; 7 positions match TRBD2. This CDR3 is 16 amino acids long. The V gene's germline CDR1 is MNHEY and CDR2 SMNVEV (reference sequence). J gave up 3 bases and V 4 bases, and 9 bases lay outside the gene matches. For the CDR3, the DNA is TGTGCCAGCAGTTCGACTAGCTCTTTCTTCTACAATGAGCAGTTCTTC. The encoded protein is CASSSTSSFFYNEQFF.

The gene calls are TRBV7-8 and TRBJ1-2; D is possibly TRBD1 (5 bases). The germline gives CDR1 SGHVS, CDR2 FQNEAQ. Trimming stripped 5 bases from V and 1 base from J, with 23 bases between. The CDR3 has 18 residues. The CDR3 region is CASSPGRGGEGINYGYTF. The CDR3 nucleotides read TGTGCCAGCAGCCCCGGTCGGGGGGGTGAAGGGATTAACTATGGCTACACCTTC. Variable domain in full (rest from reference TRBV7-8 and TRBJ1-2): GAGVSQSPRYKVAKRGQDVALRCDPISGHVSLFWYQQALGQGPEFLTYFQNEAQLDKSGLPSDRFFAERPEGSVSTLKIQRTQQEDSAVYLCASSPGRGGEGINYGYTFGSGTRLTVV.

This chain uses TRBV11-2 with TRBJ2-3; 12 bases map to TRBD2. Trimming at V came to 0 bases and at J to 2 bases, leaving 6 bases not matched to a gene. CDR3 length equals 18 residues. Looked up from germline, CDR1 is SGHAT and CDR2 is FQNNGV. The CDR3 nucleotides read TGTGCCAGCAGCTTAGACGGACTAGCGGGATGGACCACAGATACGCAGTATTTT. Protein product: CASSLDGLAGWTTDTQYF.